Listed below are T cell receptor beta chains from one sample, sequenced in a study of blood T cell repertoires in COVID-19. The assay was immunoSEQ multiplex PCR, and TCRdb's table has in-frame clones only and misses some. The sample consists of about 240,000 clones, about 80% of them appearing once. The source material was PBMCs or T cells enriched from blood (not recorded which). Receptors were obtained from a woman aged 40 to 50 who had been exposed to COVID-19. Both conserved end residues are part of each CDR3. D genes are given only for firm matches. Clone size is not always given. Where it is, it says once, few, many or a class for expanded clones.

>once|NA|TRBJ1-4|TRBV7-9
TGTGCCAGCAGCCCCTCCGGAACTAATGAAAAACTGTTTTTT
CASSPSGTNEKLFF
>once|NA|TRBJ1-2|TRBV6-2/TRBV6-3
TGTGCCAGCAGTACGGGGACTCTCGGTGGCTACACCTTC
CASSTGTLGGYTF
>NA|NA|TRBJ2-7|TRBV27
TGTGCCAGCAGTTTATCGGGGCACGTATACGAGCAGTACTTC
CASSLSGHVYEQYF
>NA|NA|TRBJ2-7|TRBV28
TGTGCCAGCAGTCTTAGCCCCACTGACAGCACCTACGAGCAGTACTTC
CASSLSPTDSTYEQYF
>NA|NA|TRBJ1-5|TRBV18
TGTGCCAGCTCACCGGGCAACAATCAGCCCCAGCATTTT
CASSPGNNQPQHF
>NA|NA|TRBJ1-4|TRBV2
TGTGCCAGCCAAGGAGGAGGGTTTGAAAAACTGTTTTTT
CASQGGGFEKLFF
>NA|NA|TRBJ1-5|TRBV15
TGTGCCACCAGCAGAGGGGAGAAGGGAAATCAGCCCCAGCATTTT
CATSRGEKGNQPQHF
>few|NA|TRBJ2-2|TRBV28
TGTGCCAGCAGAACAGGCGGATCGTCCGGGGAGCTGTTTTTT
CASRTGGSSGELFF
>once|TRBD1|TRBJ2-1|TRBV19
TGTGCCAGTAGACGAGCCCCCGGGACAGGGACCAGAAATGAGCAGTTCTTC
CASRRAPGTGTRNEQFF
>NA|TRBD1|TRBJ1-6|TRBV14
TGTGCCAGCAGCCAAGAAGACAGGGATTGGTCACCCCTCCACTTT
CASSQEDRDWSPLHF
>NA|TRBD1|TRBJ1-1|TRBV6-2/TRBV6-3
TGTGCCAGCAGTCCAATTTTGGACAGGGTCTCGAACACTGAAGCTTTCTTT
CASSPILDRVSNTEAFF
>NA|TRBD2|TRBJ2-1|TRBV2
TGTGCCAGCGAAACTAGCGGGGGGGCAATAGGGCAGTTCTTC
CASETSGGAIGQFF
>NA|NA|TRBJ1-3|TRBV3-1/TRBV3-2
TGTGCCAGCAGCCAATCGCTTGTGACGGAGGGGTCCGGAAACACCATATATTTT
CASSQSLVTEGSGNTIYF
>NA|NA|TRBJ1-1|TRBV5-6
TGTGCCAGCCATCTGTACCAGGTTGGGAACACTGAAGCTTTCTTT
CASHLYQVGNTEAFF
>NA|NA|TRBJ1-5|TRBV5-6
TGTGCCAGCAGCTTGGCGGGGAACAATCAGCCCCAGCATTTT
CASSLAGNNQPQHF
>NA|NA|TRBJ1-5|TRBV30
TGTGCCTGGGCACCGGGGAATCAGCCCCAGCATTTT
CAWAPGNQPQHF
>NA|NA|TRBJ1-1|TRBV5-6
TGTGCCAGCAGCTCCAGACCGGGTGGGAGGTACACTGAAGCTTTCTTT
CASSSRPGGRYTEAFF
>NA|NA|TRBJ1-1|TRBV9
TGTGCCAGCAGCGAATCAAGTACAGGGTCTACTGAAGCTTTCTTT
CASSESSTGSTEAFF
>NA|NA|TRBJ1-5|TRBV28
TGTGCCAGCAGTCCACAGGGCCCAGGCAATCAGCCCCAGCATTTT
CASSPQGPGNQPQHF
>few|NA|TRBJ2-3|TRBV11-2
TGTGCCAGCAGCACGCGGGGTACAGATACGCAGTATTTT
CASSTRGTDTQYF
>NA|TRBD1|TRBJ1-2|TRBV7-3
TGTGCCAGCAGCTCCCGGACAGGGGGCGAAGGCTACACCTTC
CASSSRTGGEGYTF
>NA|TRBD1|TRBJ2-1|TRBV19
TGTGCCAGTAGTATAGGAGGTGGGACAGTTAGGAATGAGCAGTTCTTC
CASSIGGGTVRNEQFF
>NA|TRBD1|TRBJ1-4|TRBV18
TGTGCCAGCTCCCTGACAGGGGAGAATGAAAAACTGTTTTTT
CASSLTGENEKLFF
>NA|NA|TRBJ2-7|TRBV4-1
TGCGCCAGCAGCCAAGATGTAGTAACCTACGAGCAGTACTTC
CASSQDVVTYEQYF
>NA|NA|TRBJ2-1|TRBV12-3/TRBV12-4
TGTGCCAGCAGCCCAGGGGGGCCTCAGTTCTTC
CASSPGGPQFF
>NA|TRBD1|TRBJ1-2|TRBV7-8
TGTGCCAGCAGCCTCGGGACAGGGGGCTATGGCTACACCTTC
CASSLGTGGYGYTF
>NA|TRBD1|TRBJ1-2|TRBV5-5
TGTGCCAGCAGCTTGGTCCGCCCAGGGCAGGGGGCGAGAAGTAACTATGGCTACACCTTC
CASSLVRPGQGARSNYGYTF
>NA|NA|TRBJ2-1|TRBV10-2
TGCGCCAGCAGAGGACTGTACAATGAGCAGTTCTTC
CASRGLYNEQFF
>NA|TRBD1|TRBJ1-2|TRBV5-4
TGTGCCAGCAGCTTCCGGGACAGGGGAGATGGCTACACCTTC
CASSFRDRGDGYTF
>NA|TRBD1|TRBJ1-5|TRBV19
TGTGCCAGTACTCGACAGGGGGCCAGGCAGCCCCAGCATTTT
CASTRQGARQPQHF
>NA|NA|TRBJ2-3|TRBV7-2
TGTGCCAGCAGTCCGACTAGCACAGATACGCAGTATTTT
CASSPTSTDTQYF
>NA|TRBD1|TRBJ2-3|TRBV6-4
TGTGCCAGCAGTCCGACAGGGGGCGCAGATACGCAGTATTTT
CASSPTGGADTQYF
>NA|NA|TRBJ1-5|TRBV10-1
TGCGCCAGCAGTGATGTTTCGGTGGGGGGGCAGACCTATAGCAATCAGCCCCAGCATTTT
CASSDVSVGGQTYSNQPQHF
>NA|TRBD1|TRBJ2-5|TRBV9
TGTGCCAGCGCCTCCGGGACAGGGGGGAGAGAGACCCAGTACTTC
CASASGTGGRETQYF
>NA|NA|TRBJ2-2|TRBV7-3
TGTGCCAGCAGCCGACAGGGAGGTTCGGGGGAGCTGTTTTTT
CASSRQGGSGELFF
>NA|NA|TRBJ2-7|TRBV5-4
TGTGCCAGCAGCTTGGGGGGGGAGATCGGGCATGTCTTC
CASSLGGEIGHVF